The rows below give T cell receptor beta chains drawn from one sample of a study of blood T cell repertoires in COVID-19. Libraries were prepared by immunoSEQ multiplex PCR; TCRdb keeps only in-frame clonotypes and omits some of them. The sample lists roughly 280,000 clones; roughly nine tenths were seen once. Sequencing input: peripheral blood. Receptors were obtained from a man in his forties or fifties with active or convalescent COVID-19. The CDR3 runs from the conserved cysteine through the conserved F or W. The D gene is left open where the match is weak. Clone size is stated in some rows and not others, as once, few, many or a class when expanded.

NA,NA,12,TRBV12-3/TRBV12-4,TRBJ2-7,TGTGCCAGCAGTTTTTCTGTGTACGAGCAGTACTTC,CASSFSVYEQYF
NA,NA,11,TRBV7-6,TRBJ1-2,TGTGCCAGCAGCTCAGGTTATGGCTACACCTTC,CASSSGYGYTF
NA,NA,12,TRBV6-5,TRBJ1-1,TGTGCCACCCTGGACAGAGTCACTGAAGCTTTCTTT,CATLDRVTEAFF
NA,NA,16,TRBV7-9,TRBJ1-1,TGTGCCAGCAGCCCGACCGTTGGGAGACCGAACACTGAAGCTTTCTTT,CASSPTVGRPNTEAFF
TRBD2,NA,15,TRBV19,TRBJ2-7,TGTGCCTCATGGGGGGGAGGAAGCCCCCCTGGGGAGCAGTACTTC,CASWGGGSPPGEQYF
NA,NA,13,TRBV6-1,TRBJ2-7,TGTGCCAGCAGTGAAGCTAGGGGCGGGAAGCAGTACTTC,CASSEARGGKQYF
TRBD2,NA,15,TRBV5-4,TRBJ2-5,TGTGCCAGCAGACCGGGACTAGCGGGGGGGCTGACCCAGTACTTC,CASRPGLAGGLTQYF
NA,NA,18,TRBV18,TRBJ2-6,TGTGCCAGCTCACCACCGAGGGGGGACAGCTCTGGGGCCAACGTCCTGACTTTC,CASSPPRGDSSGANVLTF
NA,NA,13,TRBV13,TRBJ1-2,TGTGCCAGCAGCTTAATGGGGGCGCTTGGCTACACCTTC,CASSLMGALGYTF
NA,NA,16,TRBV14,TRBJ1-4,TGTGCCAGCAGCCAGTCCCTGAACAGGGTGGATGAAAAACTGTTTTTT,CASSQSLNRVDEKLFF
TRBD1,few,12,TRBV2,TRBJ2-7,TGTGCCACCCGACAGGGTGAGGACGAGCAGTACTTC,CATRQGEDEQYF
TRBD2,once,14,TRBV11-2,TRBJ2-5,TGTGCCAGCAGCCGACTAGCGGTCCAAGAGACCCAGTACTTC,CASSRLAVQETQYF
TRBD1,NA,18,TRBV5-1,TRBJ1-6,TGCGCCAGCAGCCCAACCACGGACAGGGCGCCGTATAATTCACCCCTCCACTTT,CASSPTTDRAPYNSPLHF
TRBD2,NA,14,TRBV2,TRBJ2-3,TGTGCCAGCAGATTAGCGGGGGGAACAGATACGCAGTATTTT,CASRLAGGTDTQYF
TRBD1,NA,17,TRBV4-2,TRBJ1-5,TGTGCCAGCAGCCATGAAGGGGACAGGGGTTTGAATCAGCCCCAGCATTTT,CASSHEGDRGLNQPQHF
TRBD1,NA,12,TRBV3-1/TRBV3-2,TRBJ2-4,TGTGCCAGCAGCCGAGGGACAGGGGCTGGGTACTTC,CASSRGTGAGYF
TRBD1,NA,12,TRBV10-1,TRBJ2-7,TGCGCCAGCTCTCAGGGACAGTACGAGCAGTACTTC,CASSQGQYEQYF
TRBD2,NA,17,TRBV4-1,TRBJ2-3,TGCGCCAGCAGCCCGAGGACTAGCGGGGCCTACACAGATACGCAGTATTTT,CASSPRTSGAYTDTQYF
NA,NA,14,TRBV5-4,TRBJ2-2,TGTGCCAGCAGCCGAGAGCTAGGTCCCGGGGAGCTGTTTTTT,CASSRELGPGELFF
NA,NA,16,TRBV12-1,TRBJ1-2,TGTGCCAGCAGCTTTGACCCTTGCATGGCCGACTATGGCTACACCTTC,CASSFDPCMADYGYTF
NA,NA,14,TRBV6-5,TRBJ1-3,TGTGCCAGCAGACGACAGCGCTCTGGAAACACCATATATTTT,CASRRQRSGNTIYF
NA,NA,12,TRBV2,TRBJ1-1,TGTGCCAGCAACGAGGGCGGGACTGAAGCTTTCTTT,CASNEGGTEAFF
TRBD1,NA,15,TRBV27,TRBJ2-4,TGTGCCAGCAGCCCTGGGACAGGGGGCAGGAACATTCAGTACTTC,CASSPGTGGRNIQYF
NA,NA,15,TRBV10-3,TRBJ1-2,TGTGCCATCAGTGAGTCCGTCCGAGGAGGCTATGGCTACACCTTC,CAISESVRGGYGYTF
TRBD1,once,15,TRBV10-3,TRBJ2-2,TGTGCCATCAGTGGGTCTAAGGGGGCAGCCGGGGAGCTGTTTTTT,CAISGSKGAAGELFF
TRBD1,NA,15,TRBV19,TRBJ2-7,TGTGCCAGTAGTATTACCCGGGGGACAGGGCCCGAGCAGTACTTC,CASSITRGTGPEQYF
NA,NA,13,TRBV9,TRBJ1-2,TGTGCCAGCAGCGAAGGGGTTACCTATGGCTACACCTTC,CASSEGVTYGYTF
TRBD2,NA,15,TRBV4-1,TRBJ2-3,TGCGCCAGCAGCCAGCAAAGCGGGAGTGCAGATACGCAGTATTTT,CASSQQSGSADTQYF
NA,NA,12,TRBV30,TRBJ2-7,TGTGCCTGGAGGACTAACAGCTACGAGCAGTACTTC,CAWRTNSYEQYF
TRBD2,many,13,TRBV12-3/TRBV12-4,TRBJ2-4,TGTGCCAGTTATTCGGGACTAGAAAACATTCAGTACTTC,CASYSGLENIQYF
NA,NA,15,TRBV27,TRBJ2-5,TGTGCCAGCAGTTTAGCGGGGCTTCCGCGTGAGACCCAGTACTTC,CASSLAGLPRETQYF
NA,NA,12,TRBV12-3/TRBV12-4,TRBJ1-2,TGTGCCAGCAGCCCGACGGGGTCCGGCTACACCTTC,CASSPTGSGYTF
TRBD1,few,15,TRBV16,TRBJ1-4,TGTGCCAGCAGCCCACGCAGGGGGTCTAATGAAAAACTGTTTTTT,CASSPRRGSNEKLFF
NA,NA,17,TRBV7-3,TRBJ2-1,TGTGCCAGCAGCTTAACACCGACGTGGGGCACGGACAATGAGCAGTTCTTC,CASSLTPTWGTDNEQFF
TRBD1,NA,15,TRBV2,TRBJ1-4,TGTGCCAGCAGTGTCTCAGGGGGCAGTAATGAAAAACTGTTTTTT,CASSVSGGSNEKLFF
TRBD2,NA,15,TRBV13,TRBJ2-7,TGTGCCAGCAGCTCCTCAGCGGGGGGCCGATACGAGCAGTACTTC,CASSSSAGGRYEQYF
NA,NA,15,TRBV13,TRBJ2-1,TGTGCCAGCAGCAGCCGGGTTTACCGGGTGAGTGAGCAGTTCTTC,CASSSRVYRVSEQFF
NA,NA,15,TRBV9,TRBJ1-4,TGTGCCAGCAGCGTAGCTGGCTCAACTAATGAAAAACTGTTTTTT,CASSVAGSTNEKLFF
NA,few,14,TRBV19,TRBJ2-2,TGTGCCAGTAGTTCAGTCGGGAGCGGCGGGGAGCTGTTTTTT,CASSSVGSGGELFF
TRBD1,NA,17,TRBV24-1,TRBJ1-2,TGTGCCACCAGTGACTGGGGGACAGGGGGCGAGAACTATGGCTACACCTTC,CATSDWGTGGENYGYTF
TRBD1,NA,15,TRBV5-1,TRBJ2-7,TGCGCCAGCAATGCCGCCGGGACAGCAACCTACGAGCAGTACTTC,CASNAAGTATYEQYF
TRBD1,NA,19,TRBV2,TRBJ2-1,TGTGCCACCTCCCCTAGCCGGGACAGGGGGGCGAGCTCCTACAATGAGCAGTTCTTC,CATSPSRDRGASSYNEQFF
NA,NA,13,TRBV5-1,TRBJ2-2,TGCGCCAGCAGCTTACAGGAGACCGGGGAGCTGTTTTTT,CASSLQETGELFF
NA,NA,20,TRBV6-4,TRBJ2-6,TGTGCCAGCAGTGACCCCCTCCTAGCCCCCCTTAGCTCTGGGGCCAACGTCCTGACTTTC,CASSDPLLAPLSSGANVLTF
NA,NA,15,TRBV6-5,TRBJ1-1,TGTGCCAGCAGCGTGGACAGTGGAACGAACACTGAAGCTTTCTTT,CASSVDSGTNTEAFF
TRBD1,NA,16,TRBV12-5,TRBJ1-6,TGTGCTAGTGGTTTGGCGGGACAGGGGGTTAATTCACCCCTCCACTTT,CASGLAGQGVNSPLHF
TRBD1,NA,14,TRBV5-4,TRBJ1-5,TGTGCCAGCAGCCGGACAGGGGAAAATCAGCCCCAGCATTTT,CASSRTGENQPQHF
NA,NA,16,TRBV5-5,TRBJ1-5,TGTGCCAGCAGCTTCGGCGGGGGCAGAGGCAATCAGCCCCAGCATTTT,CASSFGGGRGNQPQHF
TRBD2,NA,12,TRBV27,TRBJ2-1,TGTGCCAGCAGTTTCGGGGGGGATGAGCAGTTCTTC,CASSFGGDEQFF
TRBD2,NA,16,TRBV6-5,TRBJ2-1,TGTGCCAGCAGTTATGGCGGGGGGGCGGGATACAATGAGCAGTTCTTC,CASSYGGGAGYNEQFF
TRBD2,once,16,TRBV15,TRBJ2-2,TGTGCCACCAGCAGAGGGGGGACTAGCAGGACCGGGGAGCTGTTTTTT,CATSRGGTSRTGELFF
NA,NA,12,TRBV13,TRBJ1-5,TGTGCCAGCAGCCGAAGCGGGCGGCCCCAGCATTTT,CASSRSGRPQHF
NA,NA,11,TRBV6-5,TRBJ2-7,TGTGCCAGCGAGTCCCACTACGAGCAGTACTTC,CASESHYEQYF
NA,NA,13,TRBV5-5,TRBJ1-1,TGTGCCAGCAGCTTGGAGCGGGGTGGTGAAGCTTTCTTT,CASSLERGGEAFF
TRBD1,once,13,TRBV11-3,TRBJ1-1,TGTGCCAGCAGCCTGCGGGACAGCGGTAGTGCTTTCTTT,CASSLRDSGSAFF
TRBD1,NA,15,TRBV7-9,TRBJ1-1,TGTGCCAGCAGCGCGGGACAGGGGGTGGCCACTGAAGCTTTCTTT,CASSAGQGVATEAFF
NA,few,16,TRBV30,TRBJ1-6,TGTGCCTGGAGTGTGACAGTGTCTTCCTATAATTCACCCCTCCACTTT,CAWSVTVSSYNSPLHF
TRBD1,NA,17,TRBV4-2,TRBJ1-2,TGTGCCAGCAGCCAAGACCAGGGGGGCCCCCCGCTCTATGGCTACACCTTC,CASSQDQGGPPLYGYTF
NA,NA,13,TRBV7-2,TRBJ2-7,TGTGCCAGCAGCTTAAACAGGGACTACGAGCAGTACTTC,CASSLNRDYEQYF
TRBD2,few,14,TRBV5-1,TRBJ2-7,TGCGCCAGCAGCTTGACTAGCGGGGGCTACGAGCAGTACTTC,CASSLTSGGYEQYF